The subject of this entry is one T cell receptor beta chain. This sample is drawn from a study of blood T cell repertoires in COVID-19. Whole-study context: Collection of acute and convalescent COVID-19 samples took place in the United States, Italy and Spain.

The CDR3 extends over 14 amino acids. V shed 3 bases and J shed 10 bases, with 16 bases lying between them. Germline values: CDR1 GTSNPN, CDR2 SVGIG (reference sequence). In the source study's methods: Amplified reference gene primers provided the basis for estimating nucleated cell counts. Clones were read by immunoSEQ multiplex PCR, and TCRdb kept only the in-frame ones, dropping some. That table gives V, J and clone size, and the DNA gave D and trimming. This table holds around 500,000 clones, 88% found once. Participant ages covered roughly 18 to 89 years across 20 to 25 US areas. Clinical history reported by participants formed the basis on which cohorts were assigned.

This chain connects TRBV30 to TRBJ1-6; no clear D gene. This clonotype was sampled from a woman between 55 and 75 years old who had recovered from COVID-19. The sequencing sample was made of PBMCs or T cells enriched from blood (not recorded which). DNA of the CDR3: TGTGCCTGGAGCCTTGACGGGTTAGTCTCACCCCTCCACTTT. Residues: CAWSLDGLVSPLHF. Using reference TRBV30 and TRBJ1-6 for the parts outside the CDR3, the full variable domain is SQTIHQWPATLVQPVGSPLSLECTVEGTSNPNLYWYRQAAGRGLQLLFYSVGIGQISSEVPQNLSASRPQDRQFILSSKKLLLSDSGFYLCAWSLDGLVSPLHFGNGTRLTVT.